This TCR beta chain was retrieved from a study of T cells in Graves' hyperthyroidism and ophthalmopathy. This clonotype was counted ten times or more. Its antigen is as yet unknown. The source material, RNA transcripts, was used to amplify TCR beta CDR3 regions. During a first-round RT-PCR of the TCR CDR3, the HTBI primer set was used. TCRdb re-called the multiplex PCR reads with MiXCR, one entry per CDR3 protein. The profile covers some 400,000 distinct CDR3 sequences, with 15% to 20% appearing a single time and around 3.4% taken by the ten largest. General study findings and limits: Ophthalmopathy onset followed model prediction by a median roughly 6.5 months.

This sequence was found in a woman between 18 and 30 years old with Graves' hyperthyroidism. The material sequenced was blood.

CDR3 sequence: CASSVKALYGYTF. CDR3 sequence (DNA): TGTGCCAGCAGTGTGAAGGCGCTCTATGGCTACACCTTC. The chain has TRBV6-1 and TRBJ1-2; unclear D gene. CDR1 and CDR2 (germline): MNHNS, SASEGT. The CDR3 contains 13 residues. Between the trimmed V and J ends, which lost 4 bases and 4 bases, there was a span of 10 bases.